These T cell receptor beta chains were read from a single sample in a study of cytomegalovirus exposure and HLA in healthy donors. Assay: immunoSEQ multiplex PCR; the TCRdb copy retains only in-frame clones and omits some. The sample yields 150,000 to 250,000 clones, of which the top ten take up 0.7% to 0.8%. What was sequenced was PBMCs. Every receptor here comes from a boy aged 5-17 years in good health and CMV-seronegative. Each CDR3 is given with its conserved first and last residue.

CDR3 protein: CASSEIQGTRNTGELFF
V gene: TRBV11-2

CDR3 protein: CSVADRYNQPQHF
V gene: TRBV29-1

CDR3 protein: CASSGGQAINYGYTF
V gene: TRBV6-1

CDR3 protein: CASSFRTGSSPLHF
V gene: TRBV5-6

CDR3 protein: CASSRPRGGTNQPQHF
V gene: TRBV28

CDR3 protein: CASSQTSGLYEQYF
V gene: TRBV7-2

CDR3 protein: CASSEVFAGVAYEQYF
V gene: TRBV2

CDR3 protein: CASSPRFTTGYSGNTIYF
V gene: TRBV4-1

CDR3 protein: CATLRGGELFF
V gene: TRBV6-5

CDR3 protein: CASRVAGGHAGELFF
V gene: TRBV4-2

CDR3 protein: CASSDTGGTDEQYF
V gene: TRBV6-1

CDR3 protein: CASSLDLAGQPQHF
V gene: TRBV11-2

CDR3 protein: CASSYPRTGNSDTQYF
V gene: TRBV7-2

CDR3 protein: CASSSLPGQTSYNEQFF
V gene: TRBV19

CDR3 protein: CASSRTQGRYNEQFF
V gene: TRBV6-5

CDR3 protein: CASSPVRLRAYEQYF
V gene: TRBV5-4

CDR3 protein: CASSLVVFPSSVTDTQYF
V gene: TRBV5-4

CDR3 protein: CASSSGSYNEQFF
V gene: TRBV7-3

CDR3 protein: CASSLTQVNTEAFF
V gene: TRBV6-1

CDR3 protein: CAWSPGWNTEAFF
V gene: TRBV30

CDR3 protein: CASGWENSYEQYF
V gene: TRBV27

CDR3 protein: CASSPPNEKLFF
V gene: TRBV7-8

CDR3 protein: CASSLGSRDKYSYEQYF
V gene: TRBV11-1

CDR3 protein: CASSGDRDYGYTF
V gene: TRBV2

CDR3 protein: CASSGEAQALGGYTF
V gene: TRBV2

CDR3 protein: CASSLSGGPNQETQYF
V gene: TRBV4-1

CDR3 protein: CASSPRQGNTGELFF
V gene: TRBV18

CDR3 protein: CASSSTGTGLEGYTF
V gene: TRBV5-6

CDR3 protein: CASSSRTSRGDTQYF
V gene: TRBV7-2

CDR3 protein: CASSGDRGLANEKLFF
V gene: TRBV25-1

CDR3 protein: CASSPSGGDNYGYTF
V gene: TRBV7-3

CDR3 protein: CASSLGLAGQETQYF
V gene: TRBV6-5

CDR3 protein: CASSERVGYTF
V gene: TRBV7-9

CDR3 protein: CASSPDRENTGELFF
V gene: TRBV5-1

CDR3 protein: CASRPGEIEKLFF
V gene: TRBV6-6

CDR3 protein: CATSRDQGGSIQYF
V gene: TRBV15

CDR3 protein: CASSGDSSGNTIYF
V gene: TRBV28

CDR3 protein: CASSYRTKQGTGTQYF
V gene: TRBV11-2

CDR3 protein: CATSRGDTRTEAFF
V gene: TRBV15

CDR3 protein: CASSSGDTGELFF
V gene: TRBV5-4

CDR3 protein: CASTTMRGKRTGELFF
V gene: TRBV11-2

CDR3 protein: CASNRLESTGELFF
V gene: TRBV9

CDR3 protein: CASSPPLGRSLNTEAFF
V gene: TRBV14

CDR3 protein: CASSLVSRGRVNEKLFF
V gene: TRBV5-6

CDR3 protein: CASSSLGGLFF
V gene: TRBV7-9

CDR3 protein: CASSPGQGFDTQYF
V gene: TRBV18

CDR3 protein: CASSDTRGPQKTQYF
V gene: TRBV9

CDR3 protein: CASSLVAGTDTQYF
V gene: TRBV5-6

CDR3 protein: CASSLIWRGKLLAKNIQYF
V gene: TRBV5-1

CDR3 protein: CASSIGLAGGLHEQFF
V gene: TRBV19

CDR3 protein: CASSLSVTLAGGRDYTQYF
V gene: TRBV19

CDR3 protein: CASSLGQGSPLHF
V gene: TRBV11-2

CDR3 protein: CASSFSSGGDTQYF
V gene: TRBV27